The rows below give T cell receptor beta chains drawn from one sample of a study of low-dose radiotherapy and immunotherapy resistance in tumors. TCRdb called the reads again in MiXCR, with one record for every CDR3 protein. The table shows tens of thousands of distinct CDR3 sequences, with 26% occurring only once. The specimen comprised PBMCs, sampled before treatment. The origin of the receptors is a male donor with rectosigmoid adenocarcinoma. The CDR3 runs from the conserved cysteine through the conserved F or W.

v_gene	j_gene	CDR3aa
TRBV2	TRBJ2-6	CASSGTATSGANVLTF
TRBV24-1	TRBJ2-2	CATGTPDRGGYSGELFF
TRBV28	TRBJ2-7	CASSSPAGTSYEQYF
TRBV7-2	TRBJ2-7	CASFPGTGSYEQYF
TRBV5-6	TRBJ2-7	CASRAGSSYEQYF
TRBV20-1	TRBJ2-1	CSASNRLLQYNEQFF
TRBV28	TRBJ2-1	CASSPADRGVSYNEQFF
TRBV6-2/TRBV6-3	TRBJ2-1	CASRLQGFVSEQFF
TRBV29-1	TRBJ2-3	CSVEGRAGTDTQYF
TRBV6-6	TRBJ2-1	CASSESTGSPNEQFF
TRBV7-2	TRBJ2-2	CASSFFSGTSGRADGELFFF
TRBV9	TRBJ2-6	CASSVVGGPHSGANVLTF
TRBV28	TRBJ1-2	CASGPDTSNYGYTF
TRBV3-1	TRBJ1-5	CASSQGQGGGQPQHF
TRBV19	TRBJ1-2	CASSFSSSDSYTF
TRBV7-9	TRBJ2-2	CASSPPGLGNTGELFF
TRBV6-4	TRBJ2-1	CASSPGGDSDEQFF
TRBV7-9	TRBJ2-5	CASSSGQEETQYF
TRBV5-8	TRBJ1-2	CASSLDRADGYTF
TRBV12-3/TRBV12-4	TRBJ1-2	CASSTSFPPTNGYTF
TRBV5-1	TRBJ2-5	CASVRREVGETQYF
TRBV18	TRBJ1-6	CASSQGADNSPLHF
TRBV5-8	TRBJ2-7	CASSLGTGYEQYF
TRBV28	TRBJ2-5	CASSSSYSGTWQETQYF
TRBV7-9	TRBJ2-1	CASSLASLLNSQFF
TRBV28	TRBJ2-1	CASSSIELIHNEQFF
TRBV6-6	TRBJ1-4	CASSLREGGPNEKLFF
TRBV10-3	TRBJ2-3	CATIGASGNEDTQYF
TRBV28	TRBJ2-3	CASSSRGAPTDTQYF
TRBV28	TRBJ2-2	CASRTTTGGTGELFF
TRBV2	TRBJ2-5	CASSEVGGLMETQYF
TRBV4-3	TRBJ2-1	CASSHRTVPNEQFF
TRBV7-9	TRBJ2-1	CASLGDEAEQFF
TRBV12-3/TRBV12-4	TRBJ2-1	CASSLAGGIKFF
TRBV6-2/TRBV6-3	TRBJ2-1	CASTRGLVLLYNEQFF
TRBV7-2	TRBJ2-1	CASSLVLASDEQFF
TRBV2	TRBJ2-5	CASTGVETQYF
TRBV3-1	TRBJ2-3	CASSQDKGGPPDTQYF
TRBV7-2	TRBJ1-1	CASSAKKGHPTGVFF
TRBV12-3/TRBV12-4	TRBJ2-7	CASSPGGGNYEQYF
TRBV12-3/TRBV12-4	-	CASSLKEGTGTQYF
TRBV12-3/TRBV12-4	TRBJ2-3	CASTLITDTQYF
TRBV5-1	TRBJ2-7	CASTGTSGDYEQYF
TRBV19	TRBJ1-6	CASSMRRGNNSPLHF
TRBV29-1	TRBJ2-2	CSVAGLANTGELFF
TRBV5-1	TRBJ2-5	CASRGGRETQYF
TRBV27	TRBJ2-3	CASSLRQLITDTQYF
TRBV7-2	TRBJ1-2	CASSPSARETYGYTF
TRBV30	TRBJ2-6	CAWRNSGANVLTF
TRBV5-1	TRBJ2-1	CASSLEGANYNEQFF